The clone carrying this T cell receptor beta chain was picked up one time. Its antigen is not known. Here immunoSEQ multiplex PCR was the method, and the copy in TCRdb shows in-frame clones only, minus some. The sample lists approximately 82,000 clones; around 85% were seen once. Per the germline V gene, CDR1 is SGDLS and CDR2 is YYNGEE. The J segment lost 0 bases and the V segment lost 0 bases, leaving 3 bases of the junction unmatched. There are 15 residues in the CDR3. The source of the sample is a study of a mutant IDH1 vaccine in newly diagnosed glioma. Study as a whole: Initiation of the vaccine course occurred 4-6 weeks after radiotherapy alone, or alongside temozolomide cycles. Antecedent treatment encompassed radiotherapy, temozolomide, or their combination; the majority received both. Study results and limitations: The occurrence of vaccine-induced immune responses was seen in roughly 93% of patients.

Time point defined: week 23, last vaccination. What each vaccine dose contained was 300 ug of mutant IDH1 20-mer peptide, accompanied by topical imiquimod. Each donor presented with a new WHO grade 3 or 4 astrocytoma that tested IDH1-mutant and showed ATRX loss. The V and J genes are TRBV9 and TRBJ2-7; 7 nucleotides match TRBD2. The sequencing here drew on PBMCs, taken from a glioma patient whose treatment included an IDH1 peptide vaccine. The sequence was collected from a man under 40 with glioma. Some clones in this sample may be carry-over from other donors' samples. CDR3 region: CASSVGEGRSYEQYF. Written as DNA, the CDR3 is TGTGCCAGCAGCGTAGGGGAGGGACGCTCCTACGAGCAGTACTTC. Full variable domain (missing parts from reference TRBV9 and TRBJ2-7): DSGVTQTPKHLITATGQRVTLRCSPRSGDLSVYWYQQSLDQGLQFLIQYYNGEERAKGNILERFSAQQFPDLHSELNLSSLELGDSALYFCASSVGEGRSYEQYFGPGTRLTVT.